This T cell receptor (beta chain) was captured in a study of CD8+ T cells in alopecia areata. Study-level results: Compared with normal scalp, lesional scalp had higher clonality and more expanded CD8+ clones. A large proportion of expanded lesional clones were detected persisting in scalp and blood during tofacitinib.

The sequencing template was cDNA reverse transcribed from extracted RNA. The protocol was immunoSEQ multiplex PCR, while the TCRdb copy is restricted to in-frame clones and leaves out a portion. The profile covers 100,000 to 150,000 clones, with 61% appearing a single time and 5.7% taken by the ten largest. The CDR3 runs 16 residues. Trimming removed 2 bases at V and 5 bases at J, with 16 bases between. The germline CDR1 and CDR2 sequences are MGHRA and YSYEKL. Documented treatment: oral pan-JAK inhibitor, 5-10 mg twice daily. Points on this clone: Its antigen is unidentified.

The chain has TRBV4-1 and TRBJ1-3, with unresolved D. Sequencing used CD4+ T cells sorted from blood, obtained at week 4, from a patient treated with tofacitinib. The TCR comes from a human donor with alopecia areata. The CDR3 region is CASSQPGREIRNTIYF. CDR3 DNA: TGCGCCAGCAGCCAACCGGGGAGGGAAATTAGAAACACCATATATTTT.